This T cell receptor (beta chain) stems from a study of cytomegalovirus exposure and HLA in healthy donors. This clone was seen only once. The PCR made use of 60 Vbeta and 13 Jbeta primers. The table came from immunoSEQ multiplex PCR; TCRdb's copy has only in-frame clones and leaves some out. The sample contains 140,000 or so clones, approximately 67% of which appear only once. V dropped 4 bases and J dropped 10 bases, with 12 bases sitting between them. Germline V CDR1 and CDR2: SGHNT, YYREEE (reference sequence). The CDR3 length is 13 residues. J is TRBJ1-6 and V is TRBV5-4; perhaps TRBD1 as D (6 bases). This clonotype was obtained from an older woman in good health and CMV-seronegative. Specimen: PBMCs. The CDR3 region has the DNA TGTGCCAGCAGCGTCCAGGGGCAGTCACCCCTCCACTTT. Translated: CASSVQGQSPLHF.